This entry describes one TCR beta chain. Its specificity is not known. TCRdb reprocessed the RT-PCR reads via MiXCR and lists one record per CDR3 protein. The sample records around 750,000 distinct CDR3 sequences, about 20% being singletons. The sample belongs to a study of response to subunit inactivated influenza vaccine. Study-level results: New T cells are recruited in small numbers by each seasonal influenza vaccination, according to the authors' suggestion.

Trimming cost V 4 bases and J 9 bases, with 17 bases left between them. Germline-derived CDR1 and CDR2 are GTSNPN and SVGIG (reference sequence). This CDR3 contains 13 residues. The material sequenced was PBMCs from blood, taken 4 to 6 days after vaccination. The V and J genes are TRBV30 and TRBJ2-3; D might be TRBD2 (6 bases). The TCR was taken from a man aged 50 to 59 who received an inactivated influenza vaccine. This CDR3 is CAWTLMEGETQYF. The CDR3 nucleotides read TGTGCCTGGACTCTCATGGAGGGAGAAACGCAGTATTTT.